This T cell receptor beta chain emerged from a study of OX40 agonist ivuxolimab in advanced cancers. Whole-study findings and limits: Mean expanded clone counts were higher in CD8+ than CD4+ T cells. Some patients who did not respond also had low normalized T-cell clonal expansion.

On this clone itself: Its specificity is not known.

The data were produced by immunoSEQ multiplex PCR, yet TCRdb's version contains in-frame clones alone and is incomplete. The sample carries 71,000 or so clones, about 88% recorded once. CDR1 ENHRY and CDR2 SYGVKD come from the germline V gene. CDR3 length: 13 amino acids. The ends were cut back, 7 bases at V and 2 bases at J, with 10 bases in the middle. The TCR sequence derives from an adult with an advanced solid tumor such as melanoma, head and neck, liver or kidney cancer. The specimen was CD4+ or CD8+ T cells sorted from blood, collected in a trial of the OX40 agonist ivuxolimab. The chain recombines TRBV10-3 with TRBJ2-3, with D maybe TRBD2 (6 bases). DNA of the CDR3: TGTGCCATCACAGGAGGGTCCACAGATACGCAGTATTTT. Translating it yields CAITGGSTDTQYF.